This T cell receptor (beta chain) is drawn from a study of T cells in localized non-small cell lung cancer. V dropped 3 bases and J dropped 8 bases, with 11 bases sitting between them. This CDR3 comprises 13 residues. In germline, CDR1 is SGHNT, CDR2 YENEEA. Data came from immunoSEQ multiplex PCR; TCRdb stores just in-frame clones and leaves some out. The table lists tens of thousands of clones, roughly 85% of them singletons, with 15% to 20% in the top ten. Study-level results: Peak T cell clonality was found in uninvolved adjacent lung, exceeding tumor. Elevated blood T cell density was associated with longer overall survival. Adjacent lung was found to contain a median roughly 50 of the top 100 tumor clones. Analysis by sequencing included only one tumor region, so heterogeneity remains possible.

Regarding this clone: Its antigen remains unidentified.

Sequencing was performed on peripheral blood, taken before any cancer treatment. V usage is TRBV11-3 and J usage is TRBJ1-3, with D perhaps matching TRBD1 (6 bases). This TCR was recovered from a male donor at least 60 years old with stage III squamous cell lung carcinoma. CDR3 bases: TGTGCCAGCAGCTTTTCCAGGGGTGACACCATATATTTT. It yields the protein CASSFSRGDTIYF.